A selection of T cell receptor beta chains follows, all from one sample in a study of cytomegalovirus exposure and HLA in healthy donors. TCRdb's table, derived via immunoSEQ multiplex PCR, lists solely in-frame clones and lacks some. The table records about 170,000 clones, roughly 80% of them present only once. Specimen: PBMCs. These receptors originate from a female donor in good health and CMV-seronegative. Each CDR3 is given without its conserved first and last residue. Fields, in order: J gene, V gene, CDR3 protein.

J gene: TRBJ2-7; V gene: TRBV7-5; CDR3 protein: VRSLAPRTSCNVEQY
J gene: TRBJ1-2; V gene: TRBV28; CDR3 protein: ASSSGAWISLGGT
J gene: TRBJ1-2; V gene: TRBV7-9; CDR3 protein: ASSSGTLYGYT
J gene: TRBJ2-7; V gene: TRBV2; CDR3 protein: ASRSGLLMKDSYEQY
J gene: TRBJ1-6; V gene: TRBV27; CDR3 protein: ASRVETGYRSVIDSPLH
J gene: TRBJ2-7; V gene: TRBV2; CDR3 protein: ASSELSYEQY
J gene: TRBJ2-2; V gene: TRBV7-6; CDR3 protein: ASSSRTGGPGELF
J gene: TRBJ2-3; V gene: TRBV28; CDR3 protein: ASSLSAGGGDTQY
J gene: TRBJ1-2; V gene: TRBV30; CDR3 protein: AGTPPGGRYYGYT
J gene: TRBJ1-2; V gene: TRBV6-1; CDR3 protein: ASSGTGLSNYGYT
J gene: TRBJ1-5; V gene: TRBV6-5; CDR3 protein: ASSSVGRDQPQH
J gene: TRBJ1-1; V gene: TRBV27; CDR3 protein: ASSPFNRGNTEAF
J gene: TRBJ2-6; V gene: TRBV13; CDR3 protein: ASSLFGGGAAGANVLT
J gene: TRBJ2-4; V gene: TRBV7-2; CDR3 protein: ASSVSLLQGRENIQY
J gene: TRBJ1-1; V gene: TRBV7-3; CDR3 protein: ASSLGAGGSTEAF
J gene: TRBJ2-4; V gene: TRBV7-8; CDR3 protein: ASSPKGQGVENIQY
J gene: TRBJ2-7; V gene: TRBV7-3; CDR3 protein: ASSLSQGKIYEQY
J gene: TRBJ1-5; V gene: TRBV6-5; CDR3 protein: ASQGGQGTQPQH
J gene: TRBJ1-1; V gene: TRBV2; CDR3 protein: ASSSRSMNTEAF
J gene: TRBJ2-1; V gene: TRBV4-2; CDR3 protein: ASSQGDAGTSFDEQF
J gene: TRBJ2-7; V gene: TRBV4-3; CDR3 protein: ASSQGLAGGNSYEQY
J gene: TRBJ1-2; V gene: TRBV10-1; CDR3 protein: ASSEGTYNYGYT
J gene: TRBJ1-1; V gene: TRBV7-3; CDR3 protein: ASSVKEDPTEAF
J gene: TRBJ1-2; V gene: TRBV28; CDR3 protein: ASSPAGGRYGYT
J gene: TRBJ2-4; V gene: TRBV9; CDR3 protein: ASRFSKNIQY
J gene: TRBJ1-1; V gene: TRBV7-9; CDR3 protein: ASSPIQGDIGEAF
J gene: TRBJ2-7; V gene: TRBV27; CDR3 protein: ASSPQASGSVEQY
J gene: TRBJ2-1; V gene: TRBV2; CDR3 protein: ASGTSGIREQF
J gene: TRBJ2-5; V gene: TRBV25-1; CDR3 protein: ASSEGTSGQETQY